This is a list of T cell receptor beta chains from one sample in a study of T cell responses to AZD1222 COVID-19 vaccine. Profiling relied on immunoSEQ multiplex PCR, and the TCRdb table lists in-frame clones only, not all of them. The table records over 85,000 clones, approximately 91% of them present only once. Sample: peripheral blood, taken 28 days after the second AZD1222 dose. All receptors come from an adult who received the AZD1222 COVID-19 vaccine. Both conserved end residues are part of each CDR3.

>TRBV6-2/TRBV6-3|TRBJ2-2
CASSYSAGELFF
>TRBV4-2|TRBJ2-7
CASSQRWQDLSYEQYF
>TRBV3-1/TRBV3-2|TRBJ2-5
CASSHHGPLAETQYF
>TRBV19|TRBJ2-5
CATTSKQETQYF
>TRBV19|TRBJ1-2
CASESWTGGRYGYTF
>TRBV19|TRBJ1-2
CASSPNPGQGYGYTF
>TRBV28|TRBJ1-2
CASSNTGTGTARGYTF
>TRBV5-1|TRBJ1-5
CASSLSTGSNQPQHF
>TRBV5-1|TRBJ2-7
CASRGTGIYEQYF
>TRBV18|TRBJ1-2
CASSPVQGGYTF
>TRBV29-1|TRBJ1-5
CSVAFGTGGGNQPQHF
>TRBV9|TRBJ2-1
CASSVAHTFYNEQFF
>TRBV21-1|TRBJ2-7
CASSRGYHEQYF
>TRBV27|TRBJ1-4
CASTLPLGQGSTSTNEKLFF
>TRBV4-1|TRBJ2-7
CASSQDSPGLAGDEQYF
>TRBV11-3|TRBJ2-1
CASSLVRGMGSYNEQFF
>TRBV7-8|TRBJ2-5
CASSLTAGAGYQETQYF
>TRBV3-1/TRBV3-2|TRBJ2-1
CASRPTSGSSEQFF
>TRBV2|TRBJ1-1
CASSEAWRKTEAFF
>TRBV10-3|TRBJ2-7
CAISGSGTGHYEQYF
>TRBV11-2|TRBJ2-1
CASRLSGRARNEQFF
>TRBV23-1|TRBJ2-1
CASSQLNEQFF
>TRBV18|TRBJ1-2
CASSSPRSYGYTF
>TRBV7-9|TRBJ2-7
CASSIRGELSSYEQYF
>TRBV14|TRBJ2-1
CASSQDTGLIIGDQFF
>TRBV7-9|TRBJ1-2
CASSLGGARGYTF
>TRBV5-1|TRBJ2-5
CASRPGQRGETQYF
>TRBV3-1/TRBV3-2|TRBJ2-1
CASSRWEGKGEQFF
>TRBV5-1|TRBJ2-1
CASSRDLTSGRTYNEQFF
>TRBV3-1/TRBV3-2|TRBJ2-2
CASSQVVAGGTGELFF
>TRBV6-1|TRBJ2-2
CASSEIKGADTGELFF
>TRBV5-8|TRBJ1-2
CASRRDRFYGYTF
>TRBV6-5|TRBJ1-5
CASSPQGSGQPQHF
>TRBV10-3|TRBJ2-3
CAISSRVTDTQYF
>TRBV28|TRBJ1-2
CASSLVGQFYGYTF
>TRBV3-1/TRBV3-2|TRBJ2-3
CASSQDIVSDTQYF
>TRBV18|TRBJ2-1
CASSPFSLRDYSYNEQFF
>TRBV30|TRBJ1-6
CAWGGGIGSPLHF
>TRBV30|TRBJ2-5
CAWRPTGGTFWAETQYF
>TRBV11-2|TRBJ1-3
CASSFLQGRSGNTIYF
>TRBV2|TRBJ2-1
CASSRRRVPSYNEQFF
>TRBV10-3|TRBJ2-3
CAISEQGLVPYF
>TRBV27|TRBJ2-7
CASSLSSGTYMREQYF
>TRBV11-2|TRBJ2-4
CASSLGRGRDSKNIQYF
>TRBV6-5|TRBJ2-7
CASSYGWTSGSYEQYF
>TRBV6-5|TRBJ2-1
CASSYSDRGRHNEQFF
>TRBV29-1|TRBJ1-1
CSVAPSTDTEAFF
>TRBV24-1|TRBJ1-1
CATSDSQQGRTEAFF
>TRBV10-1|TRBJ1-3
CATCGCLSIPGAYF
>TRBV11-2|TRBJ1-4
CASSLEYRMGVQLFF
>TRBV5-8|TRBJ2-1
CASSLGLADYNEQFF
>TRBV6-5|TRBJ2-3
CATPGDTDTQYF
>TRBV11-3|TRBJ2-1
CASSLATGVQVNEQFF
>TRBV12-3/TRBV12-4|TRBJ2-2
CASSFSVAGELFF
>TRBV11-2|TRBJ2-3
CASSLVAGADTQYF
>TRBV7-2|TRBJ2-7
CASSLIAGTYEQYF
>TRBV5-1|TRBJ1-1
CASSVRPGQEPEAFF
>TRBV12-5|TRBJ2-3
CASGLGLTDTQYF
>TRBV5-6|TRBJ2-1
CASSYSDEQFF